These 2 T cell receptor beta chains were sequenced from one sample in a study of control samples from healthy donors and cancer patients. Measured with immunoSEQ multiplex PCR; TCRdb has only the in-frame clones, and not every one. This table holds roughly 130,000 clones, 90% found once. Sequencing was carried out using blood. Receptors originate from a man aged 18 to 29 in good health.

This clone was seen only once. The CDR3 DNA follows: TGTGCCAGCAGCAACGACAGGGGGAACACTGAAGCTTTCTTT. It encodes CASSNDRGNTEAFF. This sequence joins TRBV7-8 and TRBJ1-1; 8 bases are shared with TRBD1. This CDR3 contains 14 residues. The V segment lost 5 bases and the J segment 1 base; nucleotides outside the gene matches: 3. Germline assignment: CDR1 SGHVS and CDR2 FQNEAQ.

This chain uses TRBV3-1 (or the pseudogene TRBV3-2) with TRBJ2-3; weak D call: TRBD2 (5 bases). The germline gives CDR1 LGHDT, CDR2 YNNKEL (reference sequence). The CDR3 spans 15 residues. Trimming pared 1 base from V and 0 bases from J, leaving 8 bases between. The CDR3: CASSQGLPSTDTQYF. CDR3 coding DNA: TGTGCCAGCAGCCAAGGACTACCTAGCACAGATACGCAGTATTTT.